The subject of this entry is one TCR beta chain. Its binding antigen is unknown. Base qualities are not provided; no much larger clone lies one nucleotide away. The CDR3 has 13 amino acids, counting the end cysteine and phenylalanine. The CDR3 DNA has 39 bases and is translated from base 1. Looking up the germline V gene (reference sequence) yields CDR1 LNHDA and CDR2 SQIVND. The trim is 7 bases for V and 11 bases for J, with a gap of 17 bases between the germline ends. The data belong to a study of OX40 agonist ivuxolimab in advanced cancers. With regard to the full study: The costimulatory receptor OX40 (CD134) was targeted by ivuxolimab, a fully human IgG2 agonistic monoclonal antibody. Patients were allowed to have had prior anti-PD-1, anti-PD-L1 or anti-CTLA-4 therapy, and around two fifths of the dose-escalation patients had been treated with checkpoint inhibitors. The monotherapy dose-escalation portion (N ≈ 57 patients) of the phase I ivuxolimab trial is reported in the paper. The point of sequencing TCRbeta in the periphery was to test whether ivuxolimab changed TCR sequence diversity and drove clonal T-cell expansion. Intravenous ivuxolimab was administered to patients every 2 weeks at six dose levels: 0.01, 0.1, 0.3, 1.5, 3 and 10 mg/kg. Partial responses were achieved by three dose-escalation patients, of whom one had hepatocellular carcinoma and two had cutaneous melanoma. In the dose-escalation cohort, more than 75% of patients were male, and the mean age was roughly 60 years, with a range of about 23 to 80. Of the 50 to 55 dose-escalation patients, hepatocellular carcinoma was present in around 20, melanoma in roughly 15, renal cell carcinoma in 9 and head and neck cancer in 9. Broad study findings and their caveats: In the 0.1-3.0 mg/kg groups, partial responders were among the patients with the lowest normalized peripheral clonal expansion, particularly in CD8+ T cells. After ivuxolimab, expanded clones were on average more numerous among CD8+ T cells than among CD4+ T cells. Clonal expansion of both CD4+ and CD8+ blood T cells was observed from baseline to week 6 at doses 0.1 to 3.0 mg/kg. Which antigens the clonally expanded peripheral T cells were specific for was not determined. Low levels of normalized T-cell clonal expansion were also shown by some nonresponding patients.

The trial excluded patients who had a history of autoimmune disease or who were on systemic immunosuppression. Peripheral blood for TCR sequencing was drawn from every dose cohort at baseline, at cycle 4 day 1 and at cycle 7 day 1. Samples came from an open-label, multicenter, first-in-human phase I dose-escalation trial of ivuxolimab. The trial enrolled adults with locally advanced or metastatic head and neck squamous cell, hepatocellular, melanoma or renal cell carcinoma. Before TCR sequencing, CD4+ T cells and CD8+ T cells were sorted from peripheral blood as separate populations. To sequence the TCRbeta CDR3 region, genomic DNA was isolated from the sorted cells. The immunoSEQ Assay was used for sequencing of TCRbeta CDR3 regions. TCRdb provides this immuneACCESS table in a form limited to in-frame rearrangements. Some clones are lacking; in checked studies, under half of them reflect an unresolved V gene, and why the rest are absent is not known. Within this sample are around 55,000 clones, with around 87% of them counted one time only. 12% of the sample is held by the ten biggest clonotypes.

The chain couples TRBV19 to TRBJ2-2, with a tentative D call of TRBD1 or TRBD2, each matching 6 bases. The sample consisted of CD4+ or CD8+ T cells sorted from blood, taken in a trial of the OX40 agonist ivuxolimab. The sequence derives from an adult with an advanced solid tumor such as melanoma, head and neck, liver or kidney cancer. CDR3 protein: CASMGWGAPELFF. Read as DNA, the sequence is TGTGCCAGTATGGGGTGGGGGGCTCCCGAGCTGTTTTTT.